This is a list of T cell receptor beta chains from one sample in a study of blood T cell repertoires in COVID-19. Generated by immunoSEQ multiplex PCR, the TCRdb table keeps only in-frame clones and is missing some. The sample holds nearly 300,000 clones; 84% are singletons and the top ten take roughly 1.6%. Sequencing was done on a sample of peripheral blood. The source is a human donor with COVID-19, enrolled during active disease. The donor label of this sample is uncertain. Each CDR3 is given with its conserved first and last residue. Each record gives: V gene, clone size, J gene, D gene, CDR3 protein, CDR3 DNA. A D gene is named only where the DNA matches it firmly. Clone size appears in some rows only: once, few, many, or a class for an expanded clone.

TRBV29-1,.,TRBJ2-1,TRBD2,CSVETSGRTFF,TGCAGCGTTGAAACTAGCGGGAGAACGTTCTTC
TRBV29-1,once,TRBJ2-2,.,CSAGTRNTGELFF,TGCAGCGCTGGAACTAGGAACACCGGGGAGCTGTTTTTT
TRBV4-3,.,TRBJ1-4,.,CASSQVGGQSNEKLFF,TGCGCCAGCAGCCAAGTTGGGGGACAAAGTAATGAAAAACTGTTTTTT
TRBV29-1,.,TRBJ1-5,TRBD1,CSVQGQGVDQPQHF,TGCAGCGTCCAGGGACAGGGGGTCGATCAGCCCCAGCATTTT
TRBV3-1/TRBV3-2,.,TRBJ1-4,.,CASSQGSGEKLFF,TGTGCCAGCAGCCAGGGCAGCGGGGAAAAACTGTTTTTT
TRBV24-1,.,TRBJ2-1,.,CATSDSTGGSYNEQFF,TGTGCCACCAGTGACTCGACAGGTGGGTCCTACAATGAGCAGTTCTTC
TRBV28,.,TRBJ1-4,.,CASITAGVGKLFF,TGTGCCAGCATAACGGCAGGGGTGGGAAAACTGTTTTTT
TRBV28,.,TRBJ1-5,.,CASSFQEARGQPQHF,TGTGCCAGCAGTTTCCAGGAGGCTAGGGGGCAGCCCCAGCATTTT
TRBV5-6,.,TRBJ1-5,.,CASSSLAEYDQPQHF,TGTGCCAGCAGCTCCCTCGCGGAGTATGATCAGCCCCAGCATTTT
TRBV20-1,.,TRBJ2-5,.,CSAEDEGTQYF,TGCAGTGCTGAAGACGAGGGGACCCAGTACTTC
TRBV29-1,once,TRBJ2-1,.,CSVVPEELKNEQFF,TGCAGCGTTGTTCCTGAAGAGTTAAAGAATGAGCAGTTCTTC
TRBV7-3,.,TRBJ2-5,.,CASSLDFAGGQETQYF,TGTGCCAGCAGCTTAGATTTCGCGGGCGGTCAAGAGACCCAGTACTTC
TRBV7-3,.,TRBJ1-1,.,CASSLGGWSEAFF,TGTGCCAGCAGCTTGGGAGGGTGGTCTGAAGCTTTCTTT
TRBV9,.,TRBJ2-2,.,CASSVASNTGELFF,TGTGCCAGCAGCGTAGCTTCGAACACCGGGGAGCTGTTTTTT
TRBV3-1/TRBV3-2,.,TRBJ2-2,TRBD2,CASSQLLAGGGELFF,TGTGCCAGCAGCCAATTGCTAGCGGGAGGCGGGGAGCTGTTTTTT
TRBV11-2,.,TRBJ2-5,.,CASSRSQETQYF,TGTGCCAGCAGCCGGTCCCAAGAGACCCAGTACTTC
TRBV12-3/TRBV12-4,.,TRBJ1-2,TRBD1,CASRQTGPYTF,TGTGCCAGCAGGCAGACAGGGCCCTACACCTTC
TRBV11-3,.,TRBJ2-1,.,CASSLEGGGSVSYNEQFF,TGTGCCAGCAGCTTAGAGGGAGGAGGTAGCGTCTCCTACAATGAGCAGTTCTTC
TRBV11-2,.,TRBJ2-5,.,CASSPGISETQYF,TGTGCCAGCAGCCCGGGGATTTCAGAGACCCAGTACTTC
TRBV11-2,.,TRBJ1-1,.,CASSSGGQGHTEAFF,TGTGCCAGCAGCTCCGGCGGACAAGGGCACACTGAAGCTTTCTTT
TRBV19,.,TRBJ1-5,.,CASSIWGQRQPQHF,TGTGCCAGTAGTATTTGGGGGCAAAGACAGCCCCAGCATTTT
TRBV18,.,TRBJ2-1,.,CASSPPATDNEQFF,TGTGCCAGCTCACCGCCTGCGACAGACAATGAGCAGTTCTTC
TRBV7-6,.,TRBJ2-1,TRBD1,CASSQGQGVIYNEQFF,TGTGCCAGCAGCCAAGGACAGGGGGTCATATACAATGAGCAGTTCTTC
TRBV5-1,.,TRBJ2-3,.,CASSPTSGTDTQYF,TGCGCCAGCAGCCCGACTAGTGGCACAGATACGCAGTATTTT
TRBV24-1,few,TRBJ2-2,TRBD2,CATSDPTSGAYTGELFF,TGTGCCACCAGTGACCCCACTAGCGGGGCCTACACCGGGGAGCTGTTTTTT
TRBV11-3,.,TRBJ2-2,.,CASSLDGRATGELFF,TGTGCCAGCAGCTTAGACGGGAGAGCGACCGGGGAGCTGTTTTTT
TRBV4-1,few,TRBJ2-1,TRBD2,CASSQDPRTSGLYNEQFF,TGCGCCAGCAGCCAAGACCCCAGAACTAGCGGCCTCTACAATGAGCAGTTCTTC
TRBV4-1,once,TRBJ1-3,TRBD1,CASSQQGGSGNTIYF,TGCGCCAGCAGCCAACAGGGGGGCTCTGGAAACACCATATATTTT
TRBV6-5,.,TRBJ2-1,TRBD2,CASNRVSGSGHEQFF,TGTGCCAGCAACCGAGTTAGCGGGAGCGGCCATGAGCAGTTCTTC
TRBV2,.,TRBJ1-3,TRBD1,CASSGQGVGNTIYF,TGTGCCAGCAGTGGTCAGGGGGTTGGAAACACCATATATTTT
TRBV5-8,.,TRBJ1-6,.,CASTMRGYSPLHF,TGTGCCAGCACAATGAGAGGATATTCACCCCTCCACTTT
TRBV11-2,.,TRBJ2-7,.,CASSLDGMNYEQYF,TGTGCCAGCAGCTTAGACGGGATGAACTACGAGCAGTACTTC
TRBV18,.,TRBJ2-5,.,CASSPTGQETQYF,TGTGCCAGCTCACCAACCGGGCAAGAGACCCAGTACTTC
TRBV7-2,once,TRBJ2-1,TRBD1,CASSFHAVDRVSQFF,TGTGCCAGCAGCTTTCATGCGGTAGACAGGGTATCGCAGTTCTTC
TRBV14,.,TRBJ1-3,TRBD1,CASSPRQGLANTIYF,TGTGCCAGCAGCCCCCGACAGGGATTGGCCAACACCATATATTTT
TRBV13,.,TRBJ1-2,.,CASSLFGDSNYGYTF,TGTGCCAGCAGCTTATTTGGGGACTCTAACTATGGCTACACCTTC
TRBV19,.,TRBJ2-3,TRBD2,CASSTLAGSPDTQYF,TGTGCCAGTAGTACACTAGCGGGAAGTCCAGATACGCAGTATTTT
TRBV5-1,once,TRBJ1-6,TRBD1,CASSKTGGDYNSPLHF,TGCGCCAGCAGCAAAACAGGGGGCGACTATAATTCACCCCTCCACTTT
TRBV5-8,.,TRBJ1-4,.,CATNPRGSEKLFF,TGTGCCACTAACCCGCGGGGGAGTGAAAAACTGTTTTTT
TRBV11-3,.,TRBJ2-5,TRBD2,CASSSRTSGMIETQYF,TGTGCCAGCAGCTCTAGGACTAGCGGGATGATCGAGACCCAGTACTTC
TRBV6-5,.,TRBJ1-1,TRBD1,CASSPQGTGTVEAFF,TGTGCCAGCAGCCCCCAGGGGACAGGGACGGTTGAAGCTTTCTTT